Listed here are 26 T cell receptor beta chains from one sample, sequenced in a study of read filtering for tumor transcriptome and immune sequencing. Molecular barcoded adaptors covering alpha/delta and beta/gamma chains were used on roughly 400 ng RNA. One entry per CDR3 protein, called by TCRdb with MiXCR from the reads. The sample gives around 130,000 distinct CDR3 sequences, about 13% of which show up once; about 7.7% is in the top ten. Sequencing was carried out using a population of CD138-negative cells sorted from bone marrow. Receptors were obtained from a donor at least 40 years old with multiple myeloma.

Many counts were recorded for this clonotype. The V and J genes are TRBV29-1 and TRBJ2-7, with a weak D call TRBD2 (5 bases). Germline loops: CDR1 SQVTM, CDR2 ANQGSEA. CDR3 length: 13 amino acids. V lost 5 bases to trimming and J lost 5 bases, with 16 bases between them. In DNA, the CDR3 is TGCAGCGTTAAGTTTCCCCGAGGGCACGAGCAGTACTTC. Translating it yields CSVKFPRGHEQYF.

This chain uses TRBV7-3 with TRBJ2-2, with 9 bases fitting TRBD1. Germline assignment: CDR1 SGHTA and CDR2 FQGTGA. The V segment lost 5 bases and the J segment 6 bases; nucleotides outside the gene matches: 4. The CDR3 loop spans 14 amino acids. The CDR3 nucleotides are TGTGCCAGCAGCCCACGGACAGGGGCCGGGGAGCTGTTTTTT. It translates to CASSPRTGAGELFF.

This clonotype was recorded many times. This chain connects TRBV12-3 or TRBV12-4 to TRBJ2-1, with D tentatively TRBD1 (6 bases). The CDR3 consists of 17 residues. Deletions cut 5 bases from V and 0 bases from J, with 17 bases between. The CDR3 DNA sequence: TGTGCCAGCAGTCCACCGGGACACCATAGCTCCTACAATGAGCAGTTCTTC. Its translation: CASSPPGHHSSYNEQFF.

Many counts were recorded for this clonotype. The chain is built from TRBV11-3 and TRBJ2-7; 9 bases agree with TRBD1. This CDR3 contains 17 residues. CDR1 and CDR2 (germline): SGHNT, YENEEA. Trimming at V came to 0 bases and at J to 4 bases, leaving 10 bases not matched to a gene. In nucleotides, the CDR3 is TGTGCCAGCAGCTTAGAAATACAGGGGGCCTGGTCGTACGAGCAGTACTTC. Its translation is CASSLEIQGAWSYEQYF. Full variable domain (missing parts from reference TRBV11-3 and TRBJ2-7): EAGVVQSPRYKIIEKKQPVAFWCNPISGHNTLYWYLQNLGQGPELLIRYENEEAVDDSQLPKDRFSAERLKGVDSTLKIQPAELGDSAVYLCASSLEIQGAWSYEQYFGPGTRLTVT.

As to this clonotype: This sequence may be a read error, since a much larger clone differs from it by one base. This chain links TRBV2 with TRBJ2-3; no reliable D call. The CDR3 sequence is 11 residues long. The V end was cut by 6 bases, the J end by 4 bases, with 5 bases between. The V gene's germline CDR1 is SNHLY and CDR2 FYNNEI. CDR3 in amino acids: CASSQADTQYF. CDR3 nucleotide sequence: TGTGCCAGCAGCCAGGCAGATACGCAGTATTTT.

Details on this clonotype: A much larger clone sits a single nucleotide away, making a read error possible. The V and J genes are TRBV20-1 and TRBJ2-1, with TRBD2 matching over 13 bases. Per the germline V gene, CDR1 is DFQATT and CDR2 is SNEGSKA (reference sequence). CDR3 length equals 17 residues. CDR3 nucleotides: TGCAGTGCTCCTGGGGGACTAGCGGGGTGGTCTCTCAATGAGCAGCTCTTC. Translating it yields CSAPGGLAGWSLNEQLF.

Worth noting for this clonotype: A much more abundant neighbour one base away suggests this may be a read error. V usage is TRBV20-1 and J usage is TRBJ2-5; no reliable D call. Trimming shortened V by 7 bases and J by 5 bases, and 11 bases separated the two germline ends. Germline V gene lookup returns CDR1 DFQATT and CDR2 SNEGSKA (reference sequence). CDR3 size: 11 residues. CDR3 sequence (DNA): TGCAGTGGCGACCTCCTGGAGACCCAGTACTTC. The encoded protein is CSGDLLETQYF.

As for this clonotype: A much larger clone lies a single base off, so this may be a read error. This chain uses TRBV12-3 or TRBV12-4 with TRBJ1-2; D is unclear. The CDR3 has 12 amino acids. DNA for the CDR3: TGTGCCAGCAGTTTCTCGCCCTCCGGCTGCACCTTC. The encoded protein is CASSFSPSGCTF.

In its sample, this clonotype was seen many times. V usage is TRBV6-2 or TRBV6-3 and J usage is TRBJ2-1; 8 nucleotides match TRBD2. Germline trimming cut 2 bases from V and 3 bases from J; bases unmatched to any gene: 3. Germline lookup yields CDR1 MNHEY and CDR2 SVGEGT. CDR3 length: 15 residues. The CDR3 DNA sequence: TGTGCCAGCAGTTACATAGCGGGGAACTACAATGAGCAGTTCTTC. Protein: CASSYIAGNYNEQFF.

Concerning this clonotype: This may be a read error, as it is one base from a much larger clone. The chain links TRBV19 to TRBJ2-7; unclear D gene. V was shortened by 6 bases and J by 3 bases, with 12 bases between the two germline ends. This CDR3 comprises 13 residues. Germline V gene lookup returns CDR1 LNHDA and CDR2 SQIVND (reference sequence). This CDR3 reads CASSVHGFYEQYF. The CDR3 nucleotides read TGTGCCAGTAGCGTACACGGATTCTACGAGCAGTACTTC.

This clonotype was found many times. The genes are TRBV6-5 and TRBJ2-5; a weak D match, TRBD1 (6 bases). Trimming shortened V by 0 bases and J by 2 bases, and 10 bases separated the two germline ends. CDR1 is MNHEY and CDR2 is SVGAGI in the germline V gene. The CDR3 is made up of 15 amino acids. Written as DNA, the CDR3 is TGTGCCAGCAGTTACTCGGCAGGGGAGCAAGAGACCCAGTACTTC. Encoded protein: CASSYSAGEQETQYF.

There are many counts of this clonotype. This chain connects TRBV7-3 to TRBJ2-2, with 11 bases matching TRBD2. Trimming at V came to 5 bases and at J to 1 base, leaving 6 bases not matched to a gene. The CDR3 loop spans 17 amino acids. Germline V gives CDR1 SGHTA, CDR2 FQGTGA. The CDR3 DNA sequence: TGTGCCAGCAGCCGATCTGGACTAGCGGGGAACACCGGGGAGCTGTTTTTT. As protein: CASSRSGLAGNTGELFF.

This clonotype showed up many times. The chain links TRBV20-1 to TRBJ2-3; 15 bases align to TRBD2. The CDR3 is made up of 15 amino acids. Looked up from germline, CDR1 is DFQATT and CDR2 is SNEGSKA (reference sequence). V was clipped by 5 bases and J by 4 bases; unmatched bases: 4. The CDR3 DNA reads as TGCAGTGCTCGCCGGACTAGCGGGAGGGCAGATACGCAGTATTTT. Translated, it gives CSARRTSGRADTQYF.

This clonotype has only a few counts. V gene TRBV6-2 or TRBV6-3 combines with J gene TRBJ2-1; TRBD1 agrees at 10 bases. From germline, CDR1 is MNHEY and CDR2 SVGEGT. The CDR3 covers 16 residues. Unmatched junction bases numbered 7, after V lost 2 bases and J lost 6 bases. The CDR3 DNA reads TGTGCCAGCAGTTACAACGGACAGGGGGTGATCAATGAGCAGTTCTTC. It codes for CASSYNGQGVINEQFF.

Concerning this clonotype itself: A read error may be the cause here, since a much bigger clone is one base away. The genes are TRBV6-5 and TRBJ2-7; 9 positions match TRBD1. Trimming cost V 6 bases and J 5 bases; bases outside gene matches: 11. Germline loops: CDR1 MNHEY, CDR2 SVGAGI. The CDR3 totals 15 residues. The CDR3 bases are TGTGCCAGCAGCCCGGGGACAGGGAGTAAGCACGAGCAGTACTTC. As protein: CASSPGTGSKHEQYF.

This clonotype appeared many times. The CDR3 coding sequence is TGCAGTGCTAGAGTATATAGGGATCAGCCCCAGCATTTT. Its protein product is CSARVYRDQPQHF. J is TRBJ1-5 and V is TRBV20-1; D uncertain. Trimming removed 1 base from V and 5 bases from J, with 9 bases in between. CDR1 is DFQATT, CDR2 SNEGSKA, per germline (reference sequence). This CDR3 is 13 amino acids long.

This clonotype was seen a handful of times. This sequence may be a read error, since a much larger clone differs from it by one base. The rearrangement joins TRBV11-2 to TRBJ1-1, with a possible D match to TRBD1 (6 bases). V lost 5 bases, J lost 2 bases, and 12 bases lay in between. Germline loops: CDR1 SGHAT, CDR2 FQNNGV. This CDR3 spans 14 amino acids. The chain's CDR3 is CASSLRTVNTEAFF. CDR3 nucleotide sequence: TGTGCCAGCAGCCTCCGGACAGTAAACACTGAAGCTTTCTTT.

In regard to this clonotype: This may be a read error, as it is one base from a much larger clone. The chain links TRBV24-1 to TRBJ1-1; no definite D call. V lost 3 bases and J 5 bases, leaving 9 bases between the germline ends. The CDR3 totals 13 residues. Looked up from germline, CDR1 is KGHDR and CDR2 is SFDVKD. For the CDR3, the DNA is TGTGCCACCAGTGATACAAGAAGAACTGAAGCTTTCTTT. It yields the protein CATSDTRRTEAFF.

This clonotype showed up many times. The chain links TRBV18 to TRBJ2-1, with 7 bases that match TRBD1. Trimming at V came to 0 bases and at J to 6 bases, leaving 5 bases not matched to a gene. This CDR3 has 15 amino acids. Germline CDR1 reads KGHSH; CDR2 reads LQKENI. The CDR3 loop reads CASSPPSQGSNEQFF. In nucleotides, the CDR3 is TGTGCCAGCTCACCACCTTCACAGGGGTCCAATGAGCAGTTCTTC.

This clonotype was counted many times. This CDR3 is CASSLGVTSGREGEQFF. CDR3 sequence (DNA): TGCGCCAGCAGCTTGGGCGTCACTAGCGGGAGGGAAGGTGAGCAGTTCTTC. The J gene is TRBJ2-1, the V gene TRBV5-1, with TRBD2 matching over 13 bases. Trimming took 0 bases from V and 9 from J; bases not matched to a gene: 9. CDR1 and CDR2 (germline): SGHRS, YFSETQ. The CDR3 covers 17 residues. The whole variable domain, remainder taken from reference TRBV5-1 and TRBJ2-1, is KAGVTQTPRYLIKTRGQQVTLSCSPISGHRSVSWYQQTPGQGLQFLFEYFSETQRNKGNFPGRFSGRQFSNSRSEMNVSTLELGDSALYLCASSLGVTSGREGEQFFGPGTRLTVL.

The chain employs TRBV29-1 and TRBJ2-1; no definite D call. This CDR3 spans 14 amino acids. V was cut by 2 bases and J by 0 bases, with 8 bases left in between. Per germline, CDR1 SQVTM and CDR2 ANQGSEA. The CDR3 loop is CSVESISSYNEQFF. The CDR3 DNA sequence: TGCAGCGTTGAATCTATCAGCTCCTACAATGAGCAGTTCTTC.

This clonotype was detected ten times or more. This chain connects TRBV7-8 to TRBJ1-5, with TRBD1 as a possible D gene (5 bases). This CDR3 comprises 14 residues. Trimming shortened V by 0 bases and J by 7 bases, and 10 bases separated the two germline ends. Germline V CDR1 and CDR2: SGHVS, FQNEAQ. For the CDR3, the DNA is TGTGCCAGCAGCTTAGCAACAGGCCCCCAGCCCCAGCATTTT. Protein: CASSLATGPQPQHF. Supplemented by reference TRBV7-8 and TRBJ1-5, the full variable domain reads GAGVSQSPRYKVAKRGQDVALRCDPISGHVSLFWYQQALGQGPEFLTYFQNEAQLDKSGLPSDRFFAERPEGSVSTLKIQRTQQEDSAVYLCASSLATGPQPQHFGDGTRLSIL.

This clonotype showed up many times. The chain is built from TRBV7-2 and TRBJ1-1; a possible D gene is TRBD1 (5 bases). The V gene's germline CDR1 is SGHTA and CDR2 FQGNSA. The CDR3 is made up of 13 amino acids. Trimming removed 3 bases at V and 4 bases at J, with 9 bases between. CDR3 region: CASSFGGSTEAFF. The DNA of the CDR3 is TGTGCCAGCAGCTTCGGGGGGAGCACTGAAGCTTTCTTT.

Regarding this clonotype: Given a much more abundant clone one base away, this may be a read error. The chain employs TRBV5-1 and TRBJ1-1; tentative D call: TRBD1 (6 bases). V lost 0 bases and J 2 bases, leaving 11 bases between the germline ends. The CDR3 totals 15 residues. Looked up from germline, CDR1 is SGHRS and CDR2 is YFSETQ. The CDR3 DNA sequence: TGCGCCAGCAGCTTGGAGAGGACAGCTAACACTGAAGCTTTCTTT. It yields the protein CASSLERTANTEAFF.

As to this clonotype: This may arise from a read error, as a much more abundant clone is one base away. The chain combines TRBV6-6 with TRBJ2-2, with unresolved D. This CDR3 contains 11 residues. Germline CDR1 is MNHNY and CDR2 is SVGAGI (reference sequence). CDR3 loop: CAGRDIGELFF. The CDR3 DNA reads as TGTGCCGGCAGAGATATCGGGGAGCTGTTTTTT.

This clonotype was observed many times. The gene calls are TRBV29-1 and TRBJ1-1; no reliable D call. Germline CDR1 and CDR2: SQVTM and ANQGSEA. This CDR3 is 13 amino acids long. Between the trimmed V and J ends, which lost 1 base and 10 bases, there was a span of 16 bases. This CDR3 reads CSVEVVSSRGAFF. The CDR3 nucleotides are TGCAGCGTTGAAGTGGTGTCTTCTCGTGGAGCTTTCTTT.